This paragraph covers one T cell receptor (beta chain) sequence. This specimen belongs to a study of blood T cell repertoires in COVID-19. Study as a whole: Whether acute or convalescent, the COVID-19 samples came from the United States, Italy and Spain. Nucleic acid was either cDNA or gDNA, and it came from T cells, B-cell-depleted T cells, or PBMCs.

Patients at the Seattle site were enrolled during active infection and followed longitudinally. As handled by the study authors: Reference gene primer amplification in the assay estimated nucleated cell counts. Sequencing used immunoSEQ multiplex PCR; TCRdb keeps in-frame clones, though not all of them. D and trimming were read from the DNA, whereas the V and J calls and clone size are those reported in that table. The sample lists about 180,000 clones, over 75% occurring once. Trimming at V came to 2 bases and at J to 5 bases, leaving 6 bases not matched to a gene. Germline CDR1 reads MDHEN; CDR2 reads SYDVKM. CDR3 size: 16 residues.

The chain recombines TRBV28 with TRBJ2-1, with 10 bases matching TRBD2. This receptor was identified in a person aged 70 to 85 with COVID-19, enrolled during active disease. Sequencing used peripheral blood. CDR3: CASSLILAGLNNEQFF. As DNA, the CDR3 is TGTGCCAGCAGTTTAATACTAGCGGGACTCAACAATGAGCAGTTCTTC.